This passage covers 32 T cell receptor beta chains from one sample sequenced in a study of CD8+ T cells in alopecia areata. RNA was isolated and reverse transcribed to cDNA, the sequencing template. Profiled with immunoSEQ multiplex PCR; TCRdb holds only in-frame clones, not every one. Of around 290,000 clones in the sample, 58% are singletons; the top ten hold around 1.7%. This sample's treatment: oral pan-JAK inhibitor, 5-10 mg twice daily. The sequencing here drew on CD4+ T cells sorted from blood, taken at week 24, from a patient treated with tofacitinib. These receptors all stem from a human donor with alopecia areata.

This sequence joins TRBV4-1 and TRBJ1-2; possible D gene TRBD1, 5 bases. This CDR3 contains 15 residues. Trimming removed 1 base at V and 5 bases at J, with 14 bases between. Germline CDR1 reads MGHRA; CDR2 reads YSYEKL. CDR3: CASSQATGTGYGYTF. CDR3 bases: TGCGCCAGCAGCCAAGCAACGGGGACGGGTTATGGCTACACCTTC.

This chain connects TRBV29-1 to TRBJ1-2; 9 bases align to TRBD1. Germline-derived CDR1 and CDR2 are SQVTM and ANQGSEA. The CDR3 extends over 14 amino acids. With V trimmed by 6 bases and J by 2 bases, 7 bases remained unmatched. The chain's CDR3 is CSVPGTGLNYGYTF. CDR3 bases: TGCAGCGTCCCCGGGACAGGGTTAAACTATGGCTACACCTTC.

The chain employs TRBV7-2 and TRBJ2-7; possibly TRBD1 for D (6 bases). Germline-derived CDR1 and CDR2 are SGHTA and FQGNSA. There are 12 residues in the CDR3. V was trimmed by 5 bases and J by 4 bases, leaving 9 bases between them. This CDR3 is CASSQQGYEQYF. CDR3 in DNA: TGTGCCAGCAGCCAACAGGGATACGAGCAGTACTTC.

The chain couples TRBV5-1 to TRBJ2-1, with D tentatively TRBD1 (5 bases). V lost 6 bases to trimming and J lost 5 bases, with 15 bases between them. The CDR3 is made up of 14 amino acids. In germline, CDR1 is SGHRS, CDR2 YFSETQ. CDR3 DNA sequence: TGCGCCAGCAATGAAGGGGTGTCCGACAATGAGCAGTTCTTC. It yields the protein CASNEGVSDNEQFF. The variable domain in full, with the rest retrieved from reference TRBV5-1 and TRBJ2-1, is KAGVTQTPRYLIKTRGQQVTLSCSPISGHRSVSWYQQTPGQGLQFLFEYFSETQRNKGNFPGRFSGRQFSNSRSEMNVSTLELGDSALYLCASNEGVSDNEQFFGPGTRLTVL.

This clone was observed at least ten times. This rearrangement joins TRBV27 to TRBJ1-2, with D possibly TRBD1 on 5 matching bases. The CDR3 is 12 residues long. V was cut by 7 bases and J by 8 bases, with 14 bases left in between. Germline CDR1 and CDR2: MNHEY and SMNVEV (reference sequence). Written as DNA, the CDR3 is TGTGCCAGCACCTCAGGGTTTGAGGGCTACACCTTC. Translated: CASTSGFEGYTF.

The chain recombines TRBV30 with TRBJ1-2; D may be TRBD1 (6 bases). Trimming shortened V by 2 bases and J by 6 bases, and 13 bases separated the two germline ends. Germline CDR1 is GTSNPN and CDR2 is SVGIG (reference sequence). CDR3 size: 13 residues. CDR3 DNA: TGTGCCTGGAGTCTTCCACCAGGGGATGGCTACACCTTC. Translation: CAWSLPPGDGYTF.

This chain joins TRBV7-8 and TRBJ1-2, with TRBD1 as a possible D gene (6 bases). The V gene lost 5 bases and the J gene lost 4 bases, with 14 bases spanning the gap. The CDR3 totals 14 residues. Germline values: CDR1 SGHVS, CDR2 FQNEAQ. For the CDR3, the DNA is TGTGCCAGCAGCCCTGGACAGTCACTCTATGGCTACACCTTC. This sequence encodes CASSPGQSLYGYTF.

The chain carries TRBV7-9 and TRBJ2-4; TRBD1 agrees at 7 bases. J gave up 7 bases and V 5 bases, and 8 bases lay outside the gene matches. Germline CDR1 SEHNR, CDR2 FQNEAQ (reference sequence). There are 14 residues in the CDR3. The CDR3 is CASSPRGQRNIQYF. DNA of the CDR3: TGTGCCAGCAGCCCCAGGGGACAGCGTAACATTCAGTACTTC.

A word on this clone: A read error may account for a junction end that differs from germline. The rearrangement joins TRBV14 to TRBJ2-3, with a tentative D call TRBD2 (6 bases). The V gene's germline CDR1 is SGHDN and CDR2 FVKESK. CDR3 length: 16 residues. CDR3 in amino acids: CASSEDTGVGTDTQYF. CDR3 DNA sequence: TGTGCCAGCAGCGAAGACACGGGGGTAGGCACAGATACGCAGTATTTT.

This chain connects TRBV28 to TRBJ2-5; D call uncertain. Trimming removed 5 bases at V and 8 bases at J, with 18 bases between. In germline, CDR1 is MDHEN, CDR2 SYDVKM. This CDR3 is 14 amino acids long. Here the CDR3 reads CASSPQGLLSTQYF. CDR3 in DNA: TGTGCCAGCAGTCCCCAAGGATTACTAAGCACCCAGTACTTC.

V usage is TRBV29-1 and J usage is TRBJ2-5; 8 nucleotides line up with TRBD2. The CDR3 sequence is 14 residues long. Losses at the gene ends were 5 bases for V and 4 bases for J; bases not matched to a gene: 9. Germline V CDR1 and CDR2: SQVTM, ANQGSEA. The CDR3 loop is CSVSNLAGAETQYF. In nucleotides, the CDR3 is TGCAGCGTTTCGAATCTAGCGGGCGCAGAGACCCAGTACTTC. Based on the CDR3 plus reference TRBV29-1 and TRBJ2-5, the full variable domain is SAVISQKPSRDICQRGTSLTIQCQVDSQVTMMFWYRQQPGQSLTLIATANQGSEATYESGFVIDKFPISRPNLTFSTLTVSNMSPEDSSIYLCSVSNLAGAETQYFGPGTRLLVL.

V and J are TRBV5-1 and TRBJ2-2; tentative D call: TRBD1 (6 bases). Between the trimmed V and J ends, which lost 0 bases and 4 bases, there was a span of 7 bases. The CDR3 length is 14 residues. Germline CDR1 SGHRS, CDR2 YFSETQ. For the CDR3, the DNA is TGCGCCAGCAGCTTGGAGACAGGCACCGGGGAGCTGTTTTTT. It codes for CASSLETGTGELFF.

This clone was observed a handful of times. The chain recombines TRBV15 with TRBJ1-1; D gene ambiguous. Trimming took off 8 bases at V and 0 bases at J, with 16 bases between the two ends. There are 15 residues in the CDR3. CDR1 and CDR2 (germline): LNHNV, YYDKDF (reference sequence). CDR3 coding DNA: TGTGCCACCTCGGGCAGGCGGAACATGAACACTGAAGCTTTCTTT. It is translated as CATSGRRNMNTEAFF.

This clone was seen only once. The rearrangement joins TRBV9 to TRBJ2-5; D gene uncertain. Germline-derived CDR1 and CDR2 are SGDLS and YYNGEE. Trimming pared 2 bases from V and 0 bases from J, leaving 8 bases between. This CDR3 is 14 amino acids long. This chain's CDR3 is CASSVSGYQETQYF. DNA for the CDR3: TGTGCCAGCAGCGTTAGTGGGTACCAAGAGACCCAGTACTTC.

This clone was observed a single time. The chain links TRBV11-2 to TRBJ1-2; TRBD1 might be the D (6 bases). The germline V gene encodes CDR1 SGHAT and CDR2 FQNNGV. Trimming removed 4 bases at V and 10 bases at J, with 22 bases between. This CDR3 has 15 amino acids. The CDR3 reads CASSSLSGQGRVYTF. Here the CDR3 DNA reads TGTGCCAGCAGCTCCCTCTCGGGGCAGGGGAGGGTCTACACCTTC.

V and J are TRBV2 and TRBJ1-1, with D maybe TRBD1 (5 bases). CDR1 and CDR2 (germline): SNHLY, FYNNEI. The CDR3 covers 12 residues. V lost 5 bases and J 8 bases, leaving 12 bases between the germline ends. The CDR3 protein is CASSTDKLEAFF. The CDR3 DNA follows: TGTGCCAGCAGTACGGACAAGCTCGAAGCTTTCTTT.

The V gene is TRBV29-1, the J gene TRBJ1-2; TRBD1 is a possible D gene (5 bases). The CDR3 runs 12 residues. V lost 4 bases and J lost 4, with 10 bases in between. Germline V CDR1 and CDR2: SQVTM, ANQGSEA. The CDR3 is CSVVGTVYGYTF. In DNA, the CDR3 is TGCAGCGTTGTGGGGACGGTCTATGGCTACACCTTC.

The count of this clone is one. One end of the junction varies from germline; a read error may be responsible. The DNA of the CDR3 is TGCGCCAGCAGTAGAAGGCCGGGACAGGGCTACCATGAGCAGTTCTTC. Translated, it gives CASSRRPGQGYHEQFF. This chain joins TRBV5-1 and TRBJ2-1; 9 positions match TRBD1. Germline CDR1 SGHRS, CDR2 YFSETQ. The CDR3 length is 16 residues.

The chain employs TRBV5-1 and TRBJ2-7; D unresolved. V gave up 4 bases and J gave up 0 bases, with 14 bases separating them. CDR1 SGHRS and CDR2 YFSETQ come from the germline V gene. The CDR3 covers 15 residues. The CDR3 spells CASSVLSLGSYEQYF. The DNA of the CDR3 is TGCGCCAGCAGCGTGTTGTCTTTGGGCTCCTACGAGCAGTACTTC.

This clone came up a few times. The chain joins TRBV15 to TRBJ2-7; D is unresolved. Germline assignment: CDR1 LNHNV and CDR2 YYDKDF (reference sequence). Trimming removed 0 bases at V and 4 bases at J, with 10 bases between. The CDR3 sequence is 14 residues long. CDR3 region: CATSRDRAKYEQYF. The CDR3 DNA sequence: TGTGCCACCAGCAGAGATCGGGCGAAGTACGAGCAGTACTTC.

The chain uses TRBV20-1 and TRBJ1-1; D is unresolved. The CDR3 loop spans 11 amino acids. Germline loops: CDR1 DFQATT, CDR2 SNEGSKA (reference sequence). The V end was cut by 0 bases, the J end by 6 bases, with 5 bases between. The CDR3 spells CSARDIAEAFF. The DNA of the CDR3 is TGCAGTGCTAGAGATATAGCTGAAGCTTTCTTT.

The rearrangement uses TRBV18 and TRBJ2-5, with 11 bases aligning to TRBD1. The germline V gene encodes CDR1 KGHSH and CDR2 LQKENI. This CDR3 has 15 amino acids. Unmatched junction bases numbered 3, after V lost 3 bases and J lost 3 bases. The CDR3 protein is CASSPGQGAKETQYF. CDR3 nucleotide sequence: TGTGCCAGCTCACCCGGACAGGGGGCAAAAGAGACCCAGTACTTC.

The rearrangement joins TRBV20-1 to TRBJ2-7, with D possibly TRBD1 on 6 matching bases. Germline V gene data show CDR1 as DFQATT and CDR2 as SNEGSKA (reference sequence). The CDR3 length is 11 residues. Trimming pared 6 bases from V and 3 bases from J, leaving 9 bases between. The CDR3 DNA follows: TGCAGTGCAATGACAGGCTACGAGCAGTACTTC. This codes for CSAMTGYEQYF.

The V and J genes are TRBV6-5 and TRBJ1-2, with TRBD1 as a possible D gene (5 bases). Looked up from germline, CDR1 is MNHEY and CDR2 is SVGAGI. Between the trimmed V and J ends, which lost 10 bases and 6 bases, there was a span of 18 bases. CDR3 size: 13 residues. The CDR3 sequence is CAIRRGSEDGYTF. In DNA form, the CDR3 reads TGTGCCATTCGCCGGGGGTCTGAGGATGGCTACACCTTC.

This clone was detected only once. The CDR3: CSVSGGRRGYGYTF. CDR3 nucleotide sequence: TGCAGCGTCTCCGGGGGCCGAAGGGGCTATGGCTACACCTTC. The chain couples TRBV29-1 to TRBJ1-2; the D gene is possibly TRBD1 (6 bases). V lost 6 bases, J lost 4 bases, and 18 bases lay in between. CDR1 SQVTM and CDR2 ANQGSEA come from the germline V gene. This CDR3 comprises 14 residues.

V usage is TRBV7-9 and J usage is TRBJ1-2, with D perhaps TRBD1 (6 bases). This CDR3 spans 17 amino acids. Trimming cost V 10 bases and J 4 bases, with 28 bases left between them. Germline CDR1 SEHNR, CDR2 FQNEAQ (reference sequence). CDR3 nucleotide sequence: TGTGCCACCATCAAGACATTAGGGGGAGCTGGATCCTATGGCTACACCTTC. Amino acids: CATIKTLGGAGSYGYTF.

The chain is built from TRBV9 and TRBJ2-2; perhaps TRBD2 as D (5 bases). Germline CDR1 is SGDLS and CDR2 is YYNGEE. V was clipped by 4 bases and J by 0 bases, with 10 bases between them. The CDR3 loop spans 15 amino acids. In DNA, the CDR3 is TGTGCCAGCAGCTCTTCGGGGTCGAACACCGGGGAGCTGTTTTTT. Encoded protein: CASSSSGSNTGELFF.

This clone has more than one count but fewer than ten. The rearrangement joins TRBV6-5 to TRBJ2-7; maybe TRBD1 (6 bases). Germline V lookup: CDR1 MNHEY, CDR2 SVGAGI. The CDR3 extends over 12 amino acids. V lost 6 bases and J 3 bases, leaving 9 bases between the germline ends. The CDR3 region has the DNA TGTGCCAGCAGGCCAGGGGACTACGAGCAGTACTTC. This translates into CASRPGDYEQYF.

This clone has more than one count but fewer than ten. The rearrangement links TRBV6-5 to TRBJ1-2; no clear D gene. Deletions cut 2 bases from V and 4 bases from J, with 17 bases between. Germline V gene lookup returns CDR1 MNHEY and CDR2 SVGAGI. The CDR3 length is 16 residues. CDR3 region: CASSYDSGDGSYGYTF. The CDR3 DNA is TGTGCCAGCAGTTACGATTCGGGAGACGGATCCTATGGCTACACCTTC.

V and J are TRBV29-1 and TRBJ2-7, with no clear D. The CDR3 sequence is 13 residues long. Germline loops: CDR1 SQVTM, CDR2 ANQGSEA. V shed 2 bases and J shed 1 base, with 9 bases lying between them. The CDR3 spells CSVELPASYEQYF. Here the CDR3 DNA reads TGCAGCGTTGAACTTCCCGCTTCCTACGAGCAGTACTTC.

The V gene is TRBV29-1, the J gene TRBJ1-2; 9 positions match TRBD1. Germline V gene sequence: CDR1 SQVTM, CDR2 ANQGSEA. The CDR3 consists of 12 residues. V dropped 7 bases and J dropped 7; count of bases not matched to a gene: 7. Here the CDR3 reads CSGRQGEGGYTF. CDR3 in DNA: TGCAGCGGACGACAGGGGGAGGGTGGCTACACCTTC.

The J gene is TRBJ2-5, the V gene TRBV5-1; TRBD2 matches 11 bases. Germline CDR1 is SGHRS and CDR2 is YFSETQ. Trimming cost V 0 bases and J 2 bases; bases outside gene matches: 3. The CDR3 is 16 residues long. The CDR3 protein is CASSLVLAGGQETQYF. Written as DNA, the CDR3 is TGCGCCAGCAGCTTGGTGCTAGCGGGGGGTCAAGAGACCCAGTACTTC.